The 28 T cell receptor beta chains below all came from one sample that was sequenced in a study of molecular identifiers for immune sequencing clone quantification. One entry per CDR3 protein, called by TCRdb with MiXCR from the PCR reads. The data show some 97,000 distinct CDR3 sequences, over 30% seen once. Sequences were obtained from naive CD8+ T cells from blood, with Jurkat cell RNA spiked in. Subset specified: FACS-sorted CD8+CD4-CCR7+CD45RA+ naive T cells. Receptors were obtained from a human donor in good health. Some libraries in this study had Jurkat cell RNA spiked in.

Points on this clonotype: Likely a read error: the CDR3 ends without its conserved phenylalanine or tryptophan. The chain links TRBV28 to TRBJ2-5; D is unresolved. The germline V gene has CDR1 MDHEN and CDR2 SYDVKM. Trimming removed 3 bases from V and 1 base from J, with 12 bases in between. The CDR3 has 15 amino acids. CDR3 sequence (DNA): TGTGCCAGCAGTTTTACTCGCCCGATCCAAGAGACCCAGTACATC. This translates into CASSFTRPIQETQYI.

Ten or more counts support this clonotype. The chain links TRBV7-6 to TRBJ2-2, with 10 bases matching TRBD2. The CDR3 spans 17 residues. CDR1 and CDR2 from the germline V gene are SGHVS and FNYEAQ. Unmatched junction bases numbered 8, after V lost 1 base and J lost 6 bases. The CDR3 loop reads CASSLGLASGSAGELFF. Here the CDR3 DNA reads TGTGCCAGCAGCTTAGGGCTGGCTAGCGGGAGCGCCGGGGAGCTGTTTTTT.

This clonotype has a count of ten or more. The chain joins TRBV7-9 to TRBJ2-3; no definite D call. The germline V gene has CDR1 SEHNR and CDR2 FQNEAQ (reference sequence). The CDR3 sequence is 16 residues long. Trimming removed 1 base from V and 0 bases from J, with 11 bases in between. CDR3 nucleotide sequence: TGTGCCAGCAGCTTAGAGCCCCTAAGTAGCACAGATACGCAGTATTTT. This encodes CASSLEPLSSTDTQYF.

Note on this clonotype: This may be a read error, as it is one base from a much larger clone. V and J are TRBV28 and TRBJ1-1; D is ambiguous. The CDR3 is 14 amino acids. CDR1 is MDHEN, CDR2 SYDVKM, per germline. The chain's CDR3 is CASRLFTGGTEAFF. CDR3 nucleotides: TGTGCCAGCAGATTATTTACGGGTGGCACTGAAGCTTTCTTT. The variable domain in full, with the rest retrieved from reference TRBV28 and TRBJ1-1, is DVKVTQSSRYLVKRTGEKVFLECVQDMDHENMFWYRQDPGLGLRLIYFSYDVKMKEKGDIPEGYSVSREKKERFSLILESASTNQTSMYLCASRLFTGGTEAFFGQGTRLTVV.

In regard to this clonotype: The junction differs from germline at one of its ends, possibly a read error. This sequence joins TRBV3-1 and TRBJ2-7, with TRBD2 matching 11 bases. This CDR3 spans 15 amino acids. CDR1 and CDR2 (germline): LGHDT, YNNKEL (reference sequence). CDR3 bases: TGTGCCTGCAGCCCAGGGACTAGCGGAAGCTACGAGCAGTACTTC. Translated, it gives CACSPGTSGSYEQYF.

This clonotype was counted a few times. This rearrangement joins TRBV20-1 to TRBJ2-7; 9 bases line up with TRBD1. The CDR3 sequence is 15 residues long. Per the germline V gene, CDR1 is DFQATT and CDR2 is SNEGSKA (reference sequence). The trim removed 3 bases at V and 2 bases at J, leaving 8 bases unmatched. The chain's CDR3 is CSARVTGTGTYEQYF. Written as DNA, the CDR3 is TGCAGTGCTAGGGTAACCGGGACAGGGACCTACGAGCAGTACTTC.

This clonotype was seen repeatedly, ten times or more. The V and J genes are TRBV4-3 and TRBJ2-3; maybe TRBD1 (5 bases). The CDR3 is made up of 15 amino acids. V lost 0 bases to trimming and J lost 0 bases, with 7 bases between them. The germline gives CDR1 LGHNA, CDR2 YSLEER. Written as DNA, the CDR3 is TGCGCCAGCAGCCAAGATGACAGTAGCACAGATACGCAGTATTTT. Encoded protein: CASSQDDSSTDTQYF.

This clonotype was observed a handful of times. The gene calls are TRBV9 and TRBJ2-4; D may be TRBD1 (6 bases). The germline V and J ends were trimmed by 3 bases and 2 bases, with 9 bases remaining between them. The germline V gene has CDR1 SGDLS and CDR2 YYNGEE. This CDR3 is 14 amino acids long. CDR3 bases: TGTGCCAGCAGCGACACAGGGACCAAAAACATTCAGTACTTC. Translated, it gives CASSDTGTKNIQYF.

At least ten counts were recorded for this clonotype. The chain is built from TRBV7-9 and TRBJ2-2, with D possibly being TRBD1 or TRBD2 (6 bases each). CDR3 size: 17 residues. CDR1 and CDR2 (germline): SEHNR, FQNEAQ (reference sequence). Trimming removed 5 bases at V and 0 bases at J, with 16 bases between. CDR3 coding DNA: TGTGCCAGCAGCGAACCCCGGAGGGGGGCGAACACCGGGGAGCTGTTTTTT. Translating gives CASSEPRRGANTGELFF.

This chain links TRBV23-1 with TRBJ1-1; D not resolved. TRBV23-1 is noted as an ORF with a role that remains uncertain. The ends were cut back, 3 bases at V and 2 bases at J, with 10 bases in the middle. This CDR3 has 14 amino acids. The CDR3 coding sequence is TGCGCCAGCAGTCAGGCGGGATCCAACACTGAAGCTTTCTTT. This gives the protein CASSQAGSNTEAFF.

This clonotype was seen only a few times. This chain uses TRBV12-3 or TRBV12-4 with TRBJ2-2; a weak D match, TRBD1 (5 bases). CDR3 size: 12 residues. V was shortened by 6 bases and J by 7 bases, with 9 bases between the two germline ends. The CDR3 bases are TGTGCCAGCAGGTCAGGGCGCGGGGAGCTGTTTTTT. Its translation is CASRSGRGELFF.

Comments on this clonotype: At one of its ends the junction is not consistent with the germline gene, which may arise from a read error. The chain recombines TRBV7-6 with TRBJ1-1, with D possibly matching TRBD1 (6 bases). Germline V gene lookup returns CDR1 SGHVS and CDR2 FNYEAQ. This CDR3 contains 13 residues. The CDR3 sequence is CASSLTGMSEALF. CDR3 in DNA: TGTGCCAGCAGTCTTACAGGGATGTCTGAAGCTCTCTTT.

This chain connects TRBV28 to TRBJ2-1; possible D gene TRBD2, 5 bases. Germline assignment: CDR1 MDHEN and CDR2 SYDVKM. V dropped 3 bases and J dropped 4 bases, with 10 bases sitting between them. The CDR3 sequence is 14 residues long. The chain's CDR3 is CASSFVTGYNEQFF. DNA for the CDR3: TGTGCCAGCAGTTTCGTGACGGGATACAATGAGCAGTTCTTC.

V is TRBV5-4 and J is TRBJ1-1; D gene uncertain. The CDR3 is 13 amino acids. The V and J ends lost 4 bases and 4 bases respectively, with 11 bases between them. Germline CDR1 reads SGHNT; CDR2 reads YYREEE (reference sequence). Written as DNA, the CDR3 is TGTGCCAGCAGCGCGGGATGGATCACTGAAGCTTTCTTT. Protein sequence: CASSAGWITEAFF.

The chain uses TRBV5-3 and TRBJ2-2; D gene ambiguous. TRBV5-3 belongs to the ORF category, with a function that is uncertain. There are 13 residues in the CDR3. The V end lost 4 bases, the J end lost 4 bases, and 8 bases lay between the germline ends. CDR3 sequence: CARSPSSTGELFF. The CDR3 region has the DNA TGTGCCAGAAGCCCAAGTAGCACCGGGGAGCTGTTTTTT.

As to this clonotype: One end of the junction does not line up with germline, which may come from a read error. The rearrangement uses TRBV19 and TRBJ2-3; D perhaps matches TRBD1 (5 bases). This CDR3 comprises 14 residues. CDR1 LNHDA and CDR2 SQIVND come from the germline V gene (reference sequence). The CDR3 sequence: CASSIAPETDMQYF. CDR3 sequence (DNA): TGTGCCAGTAGTATAGCCCCAGAGACAGATATGCAGTATTTT.

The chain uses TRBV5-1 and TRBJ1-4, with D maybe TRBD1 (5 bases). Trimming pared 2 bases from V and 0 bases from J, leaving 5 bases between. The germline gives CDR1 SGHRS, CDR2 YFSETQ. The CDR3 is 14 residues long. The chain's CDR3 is CASSLGATNEKLFF. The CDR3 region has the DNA TGCGCCAGCAGCTTAGGGGCAACTAATGAAAAACTGTTTTTT. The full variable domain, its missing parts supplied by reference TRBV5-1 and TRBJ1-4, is KAGVTQTPRYLIKTRGQQVTLSCSPISGHRSVSWYQQTPGQGLQFLFEYFSETQRNKGNFPGRFSGRQFSNSRSEMNVSTLELGDSALYLCASSLGATNEKLFFGSGTQLSVL.

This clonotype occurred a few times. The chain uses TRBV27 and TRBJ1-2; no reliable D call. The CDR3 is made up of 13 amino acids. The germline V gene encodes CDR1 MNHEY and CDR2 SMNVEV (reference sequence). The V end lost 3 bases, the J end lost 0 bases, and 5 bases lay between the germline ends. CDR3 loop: CASSFGTNYGYTF. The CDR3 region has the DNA TGTGCCAGCAGTTTCGGAACTAACTATGGCTACACCTTC.

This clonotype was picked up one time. CDR3 DNA sequence: TGTGCCAGTAGTATAGACGACGTTAGGCCTCGGAACACTGAAGCTTTCTTT. Encoded protein: CASSIDDVRPRNTEAFF. The rearrangement uses TRBV19 and TRBJ1-1; no reliable D call. CDR3 length equals 17 residues. From germline, CDR1 is LNHDA and CDR2 SQIVND (reference sequence). The ends were cut back, 0 bases at V and 1 base at J, with 15 bases in the middle.

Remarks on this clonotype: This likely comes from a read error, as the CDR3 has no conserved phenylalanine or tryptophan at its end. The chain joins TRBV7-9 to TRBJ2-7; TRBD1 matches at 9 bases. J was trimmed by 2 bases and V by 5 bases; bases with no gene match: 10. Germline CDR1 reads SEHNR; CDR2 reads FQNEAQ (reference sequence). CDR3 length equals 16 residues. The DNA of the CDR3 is TGTGCCAGCAGCCAAACCGGGACAGGGACTGCCTACGAGCAGTACTAC. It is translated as CASSQTGTGTAYEQYY.

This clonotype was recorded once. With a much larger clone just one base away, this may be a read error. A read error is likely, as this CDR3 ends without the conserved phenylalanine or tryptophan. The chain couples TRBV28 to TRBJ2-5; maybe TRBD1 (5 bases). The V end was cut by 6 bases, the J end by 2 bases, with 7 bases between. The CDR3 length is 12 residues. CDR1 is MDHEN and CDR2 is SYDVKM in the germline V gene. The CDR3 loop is CASSRQQETQYI. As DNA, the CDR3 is TGTGCCAGCAGCCGACAGCAAGAGACCCAGTACATC.

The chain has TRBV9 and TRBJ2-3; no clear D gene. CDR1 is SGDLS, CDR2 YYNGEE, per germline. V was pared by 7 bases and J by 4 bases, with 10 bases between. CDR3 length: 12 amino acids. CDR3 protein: CASSNGADTQYF. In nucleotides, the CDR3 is TGTGCCAGCTCGAATGGTGCAGATACGCAGTATTTT.

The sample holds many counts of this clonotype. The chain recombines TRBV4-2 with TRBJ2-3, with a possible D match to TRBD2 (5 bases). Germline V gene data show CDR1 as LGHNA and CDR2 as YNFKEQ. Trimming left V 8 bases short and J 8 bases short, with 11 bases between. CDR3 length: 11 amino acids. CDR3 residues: CASRGEGTQYF. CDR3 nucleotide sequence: TGTGCCAGCCGGGGAGAGGGTACGCAGTATTTT.

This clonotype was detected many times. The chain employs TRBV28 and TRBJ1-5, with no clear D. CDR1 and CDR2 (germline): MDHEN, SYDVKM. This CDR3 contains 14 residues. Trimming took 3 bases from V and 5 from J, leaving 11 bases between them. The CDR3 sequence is CASSLYGEYQPQHF. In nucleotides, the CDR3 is TGTGCCAGCAGTTTGTACGGGGAATATCAGCCCCAGCATTTT.

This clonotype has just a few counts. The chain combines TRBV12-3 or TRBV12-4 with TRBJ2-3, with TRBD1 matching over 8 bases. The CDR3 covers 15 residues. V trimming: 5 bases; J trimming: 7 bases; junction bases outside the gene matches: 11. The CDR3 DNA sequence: TGTGCCAGCAGTGTCCCAGGGGGCTCCCTCAATACGCAGTATTTT. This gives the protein CASSVPGGSLNTQYF.

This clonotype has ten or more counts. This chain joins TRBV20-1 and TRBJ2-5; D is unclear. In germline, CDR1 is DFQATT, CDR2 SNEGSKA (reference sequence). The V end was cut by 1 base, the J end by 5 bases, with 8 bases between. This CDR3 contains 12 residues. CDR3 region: CSARVVRETQYF. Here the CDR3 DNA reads TGCAGTGCTAGAGTCGTACGGGAGACCCAGTACTTC.

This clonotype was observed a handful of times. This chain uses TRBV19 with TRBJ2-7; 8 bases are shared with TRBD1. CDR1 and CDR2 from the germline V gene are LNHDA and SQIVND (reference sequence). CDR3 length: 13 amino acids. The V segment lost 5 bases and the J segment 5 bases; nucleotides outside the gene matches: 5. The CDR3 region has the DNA TGTGCCAGTAGTTGGGCAGGGGGCAACGAGCAGTACTTC. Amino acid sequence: CASSWAGGNEQYF.

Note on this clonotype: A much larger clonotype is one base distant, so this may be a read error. This chain's CDR3 is CASSFGQSGEKLSF. The CDR3 coding sequence is TGTGCCAGCAGTTTCGGGCAGTCTGGAGAAAAACTGTCTTTT. The rearrangement links TRBV28 to TRBJ1-4, with unresolved D. The CDR3 extends over 14 amino acids. The germline CDR1 and CDR2 sequences are MDHEN and SYDVKM.